Presented here are 10 T cell receptor beta chains from one specimen sequenced in a study of patients and donors after allogeneic stem cell transplantation. TCRdb fed the RT-PCR reads into MiXCR, producing one record per CDR3 protein. The sample shows 390,000 or so distinct CDR3 sequences, 16% of them seen only once. The sample taken for sequencing was blood, either unsorted or a sorted T cell fraction (not recorded which). The receptor source for this set is a human donor who was either an allogeneic HSCT recipient or a stem cell or donor lymphocyte infusion donor (not recorded which). It is not recorded whose cells these are; they may come from a transplant donor.

The chain joins TRBV7-9 to TRBJ1-3; no reliable D call. In germline, CDR1 is SEHNR, CDR2 FQNEAQ (reference sequence). V lost 5 bases and J lost 0, with 11 bases in between. This CDR3 has 15 residues. DNA for the CDR3: TGTGCCAGCAGCCCCGACCCGAGCTCTGGAAACACCATATATTTT. This sequence encodes CASSPDPSSGNTIYF.

V and J are TRBV24-1 and TRBJ2-7; no clear D. The germline gives CDR1 KGHDR, CDR2 SFDVKD. V gave up 6 bases and J gave up 6 bases, with 11 bases separating them. This CDR3 is 12 amino acids long. The CDR3 sequence is CATSLDYGEQYF. The CDR3 DNA follows: TGTGCCACCAGTCTCGATTATGGCGAGCAGTACTTC.

The chain employs TRBV25-1 and TRBJ2-3, with unresolved D. V was cut by 6 bases and J by 3 bases, with 13 bases left in between. CDR1 is MGHDK and CDR2 is SYGVNS in the germline V gene. This CDR3 has 14 residues. CDR3 loop: CASRGPSDTDTQYF. As DNA, the CDR3 is TGTGCCAGCAGGGGCCCTAGTGATACAGATACGCAGTATTTT.

In its sample, this clonotype was seen many times. The chain links TRBV12-3 or TRBV12-4 to TRBJ2-3; D is possibly TRBD2 (6 bases). This CDR3 contains 15 residues. Deletions cut 5 bases from V and 2 bases from J, with 14 bases between. The CDR3 nucleotides read TGTGCCAGCAGTACAGACGGGAGACTCACAGATACGCAGTATTTT. It specifies CASSTDGRLTDTQYF.

This clonotype was found a few times. The rearrangement uses TRBV29-1 and TRBJ1-2; TRBD1 might be the D (6 bases). CDR3 length equals 12 residues. From germline, CDR1 is SQVTM and CDR2 ANQGSEA. The CDR3 DNA reads as TGCAGTTCACAGGGTCAGGGCTATGGCTACACCTTC. This encodes CSSQGQGYGYTF.

This clonotype was found many times. This chain connects TRBV10-3 to TRBJ2-5; the D gene is possibly TRBD2 (6 bases). Looked up from germline, CDR1 is ENHRY and CDR2 is SYGVKD. This CDR3 has 11 residues. Trimming stripped 10 bases from V and 1 base from J, with 7 bases between. The CDR3 nucleotides are TGTGCCAGCGGGGCCCAAGAGACCCAGTACTTC. As protein: CASGAQETQYF.

The rearrangement joins TRBV20-1 to TRBJ2-7; D is unclear. The V gene lost 0 bases and the J gene lost 3 bases, with 12 bases spanning the gap. This CDR3 has 14 amino acids. The germline V gene has CDR1 DFQATT and CDR2 SNEGSKA (reference sequence). Here the CDR3 reads CSARDQNSNYEQYF. As DNA, the CDR3 is TGCAGTGCTAGAGATCAGAACTCGAACTACGAGCAGTACTTC.

The sample holds a few counts of this clonotype. The chain employs TRBV3-1 and TRBJ2-7; possibly TRBD2 for D (5 bases). V was pared by 2 bases and J by 5 bases, with 13 bases between. This CDR3 is built from 14 residues. Germline V gene data show CDR1 as LGHDT and CDR2 as YNNKEL (reference sequence). CDR3 sequence (DNA): TGTGCCAGCAGCCAAAGGCCCCCACTAGACGAGCAGTACTTC. It specifies CASSQRPPLDEQYF.

This clonotype has more than one count but fewer than ten. This chain links TRBV7-9 with TRBJ2-1, with 14 nucleotides matching TRBD2. This CDR3 is built from 17 residues. Germline CDR1 and CDR2: SEHNR and FQNEAQ (reference sequence). The ends lost 5 bases at V and 6 bases at J; junction bases unmatched: 9. CDR3 sequence (DNA): TGTGCCAGCAGCCCTATACCGGGGACTAGCGGGAGCAATGAGCAGTTCTTC. Translation gives CASSPIPGTSGSNEQFF.

This clonotype has just a few counts. The chain couples TRBV15 to TRBJ1-4; the D gene is possibly TRBD1 (5 bases). The germline CDR1 and CDR2 sequences are LNHNV and YYDKDF (reference sequence). The CDR3 consists of 16 residues. The ends were cut back, 8 bases at V and 1 base at J, with 17 bases in the middle. This chain's CDR3 is CATASGVLGTNEKLFF. DNA for the CDR3: TGTGCCACCGCCTCGGGGGTTCTCGGAACTAATGAAAAACTGTTTTTT.